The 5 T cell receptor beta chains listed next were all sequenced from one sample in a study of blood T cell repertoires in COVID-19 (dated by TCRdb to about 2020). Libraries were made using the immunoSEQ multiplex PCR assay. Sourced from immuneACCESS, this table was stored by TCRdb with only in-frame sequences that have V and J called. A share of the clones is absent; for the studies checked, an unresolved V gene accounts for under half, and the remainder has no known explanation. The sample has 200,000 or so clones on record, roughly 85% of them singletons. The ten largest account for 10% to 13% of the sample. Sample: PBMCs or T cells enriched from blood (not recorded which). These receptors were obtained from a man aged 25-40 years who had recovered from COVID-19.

The CDR3 sequence: CATSDGAGRLQHF. The CDR3 DNA follows: TGTGCCACCAGTGATGGGGCAGGCCGCCTTCAGCATTTT. The chain employs TRBV24-1 and TRBJ1-5; possibly TRBD1 for D (5 bases). V dropped 3 bases and J dropped 13 bases, with 15 bases sitting between them. Per germline, CDR1 KGHDR and CDR2 SFDVKD. CDR3 size: 13 residues.

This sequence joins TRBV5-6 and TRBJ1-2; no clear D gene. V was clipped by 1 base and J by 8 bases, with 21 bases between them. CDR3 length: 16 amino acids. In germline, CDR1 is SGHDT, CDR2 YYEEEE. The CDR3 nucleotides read TGTGCCAGCAGCTTGTATCATCTCTCGGGGTCGCGCGGCTACACCTTC. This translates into CASSLYHLSGSRGYTF.

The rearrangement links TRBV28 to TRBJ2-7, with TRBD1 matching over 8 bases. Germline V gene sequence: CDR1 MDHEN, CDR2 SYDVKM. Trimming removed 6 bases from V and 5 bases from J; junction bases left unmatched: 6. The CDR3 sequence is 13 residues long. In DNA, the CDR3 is TGTGCCAGCAGGACAGGGGAACGGCACGAGCAGTACTTC. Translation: CASRTGERHEQYF.

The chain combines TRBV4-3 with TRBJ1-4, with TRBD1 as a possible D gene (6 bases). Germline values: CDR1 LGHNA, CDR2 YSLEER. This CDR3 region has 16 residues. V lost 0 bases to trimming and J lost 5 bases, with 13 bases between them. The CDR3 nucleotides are TGCGCCAGCAGCCAAGAAAGGGGGTTCATAAATGAAAAACTGTTTTTT. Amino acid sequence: CASSQERGFINEKLFF.

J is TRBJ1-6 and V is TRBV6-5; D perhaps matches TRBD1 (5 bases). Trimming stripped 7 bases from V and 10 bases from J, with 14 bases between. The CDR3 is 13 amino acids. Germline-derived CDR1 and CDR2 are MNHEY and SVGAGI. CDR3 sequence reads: CASTRRDRSPLHF. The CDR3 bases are TGTGCCAGCACCAGGAGGGACCGATCACCCCTCCACTTT.